This T cell receptor beta chain was recovered during a study of OX40 agonist ivuxolimab in advanced cancers. With regard to the full study: Ivuxolimab was a fully human IgG2 agonistic monoclonal antibody targeting the costimulatory receptor OX40 (CD134). Intravenous ivuxolimab was administered to patients every 2 weeks at six dose levels: 0.01, 0.1, 0.3, 1.5, 3 and 10 mg/kg. Of the roughly 51 dose-escalation patients, hepatocellular carcinoma was present in about 19, melanoma in approximately 15, renal cell carcinoma in 9 and head and neck cancer in 9. In the dose-escalation cohort, more than 75% of patients were male, and the mean age was around 60 years, with a range of about 23 to 90. Prior anti-PD-1, anti-PD-L1 or anti-CTLA-4 therapy was permitted, and approximately 42% of dose-escalation patients had received checkpoint inhibitors. Partial responses were achieved by three dose-escalation patients, of whom one had hepatocellular carcinoma and two had cutaneous melanoma. Peripheral TCRbeta sequencing was intended to test whether TCR sequence diversity was altered and clonal T-cell expansion was caused by ivuxolimab. The paper describes the monotherapy dose-escalation part (N of about 47 patients) of the phase I trial of ivuxolimab.

According to the germline V gene (reference sequence), CDR1 reads SEHNR and CDR2 reads FQNEAQ. Trimming costs V 4 bases and J 5 bases, and their ends lie 6 bases apart. There are 12 amino acids in the CDR3, from cysteine to phenylalanine inclusive. The kept DNA is CDR3 alone, 36 bases in frame from the first base. Notes on this clone: It has no known antigen specificity. Qualities for individual bases were not recorded, and no much larger clone is one base off.

Patients with autoimmune disease history or receiving systemic immunosuppression were excluded from the trial. Peripheral blood for TCR sequencing was collected from all dose cohorts at baseline, on cycle 4 day 1, and on cycle 7 day 1. The samples were drawn from a first-in-human, open-label, multicenter phase I dose-escalation trial of ivuxolimab. Adults with locally advanced or metastatic melanoma, renal cell carcinoma, hepatocellular carcinoma or head and neck squamous cell carcinoma were enrolled in the trial. Before TCR sequencing, CD4+ T cells and CD8+ T cells were sorted from peripheral blood as separate populations. Genomic DNA was extracted from sorted cells for sequencing of the TCRbeta CDR3 region. The immunoSEQ Assay was used to sequence the TCRbeta CDR3 regions. Held by TCRdb, this immuneACCESS table contains in-frame sequences only and omits some clones. Under half of the omission traces to an unresolved V gene where checked; the cause of the rest is unknown. The sample table contains tens of thousands of clones; only one count was recorded for 85% to 95% of them. The ten largest clones represent less than 15% of the sample.

The investigation overall reported the following: Partial responders in the 0.1-3.0 mg/kg groups had among the lowest normalized peripheral clonal expansion, especially among CD8+ T cells. After ivuxolimab, more expanded clones were found on average in CD8+ T cells than in CD4+ T cells. Antigen specificity was not determined for the clonally expanded peripheral T cells. Low levels of normalized T-cell clonal expansion were also seen in some patients who did not respond. At doses of 0.1 to 3.0 mg/kg, clonal expansion of both CD4+ and CD8+ blood T cells was observed from baseline to week 6.

The sequence links TRBV7-9 to TRBJ2-4; a weak D assignment points to TRBD1 (6 bases agree). This specimen consisted of CD4+ or CD8+ T cells sorted from blood, obtained in a trial of the OX40 agonist ivuxolimab. The receptor was isolated from an adult with an advanced solid tumor such as melanoma, head and neck, liver or kidney cancer. The bases are TGTGCCAGCAGCTGGACAGAAAACATTCAGTACTTC. Its amino acids are CASSWTENIQYF.